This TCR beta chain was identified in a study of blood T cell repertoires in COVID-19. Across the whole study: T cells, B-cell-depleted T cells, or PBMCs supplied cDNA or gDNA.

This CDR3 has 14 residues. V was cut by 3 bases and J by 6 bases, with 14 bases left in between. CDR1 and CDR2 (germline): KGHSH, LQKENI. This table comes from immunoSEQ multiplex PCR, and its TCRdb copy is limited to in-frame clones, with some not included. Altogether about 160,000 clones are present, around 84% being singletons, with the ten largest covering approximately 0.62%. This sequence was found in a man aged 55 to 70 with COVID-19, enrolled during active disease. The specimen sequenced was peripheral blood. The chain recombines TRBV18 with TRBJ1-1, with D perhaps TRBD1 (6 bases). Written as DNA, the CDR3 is TGTGCCAGCTCACCCCAAGTCGGGGGGCCTGAAGCTTTCTTT. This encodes CASSPQVGGPEAFF.